This record covers a single TCR beta chain. Its antigen remains unidentified. Specified time point: newly diagnosed GD, antithyroid drugs for less than 3 months. PBMCs provided the RNA from which the TCR library was made. Patients were enrolled at an endocrinology department in Xi'an, China. V was pared by 4 bases and J by 4 bases, with 12 bases of the junction left unmatched. The CDR3 is 16 residues long. Per germline, CDR1 SGHNT and CDR2 YYREEE (reference sequence). TCR beta libraries were built with iRepertoire HTBI primers and Arm-PCR of CDR3 regions. TCRdb re-derived calls from the multiplex PCR reads in MiXCR, one entry per CDR3 protein. The sample includes around 500,000 distinct CDR3 sequences, about 12% seen only once; the top ten take more than 8%. The sample belongs to a study of regulatory T cells in long-lasting Graves disease. In the study overall: Those Graves' patients who were newly diagnosed had been on antithyroid drugs under 3 months.

Notes on the study in general: Patients with persistent disease showed a bias toward TRBV28, TRBJ1-2 and TRBJ2-5. Results may be inaccurate due to the small sample size.

These data also featured in a second study, about T cells in Graves' hyperthyroidism and ophthalmopathy.

Material: peripheral blood mononuclear cells (PBMCs), obtained at new diagnosis, from a patient treated with antithyroid drugs. This receptor was identified in a woman aged 30 to 39 with Graves disease. The chain is built from TRBV5-4 and TRBJ2-7; TRBD1 matches 9 bases. The CDR3 is CASSPRPGQGVYEQYF. The CDR3 DNA follows: TGTGCCAGCAGCCCGCGACCGGGACAGGGAGTTTACGAGCAGTACTTC.